This T cell receptor beta chain was sequenced for a study of response to subunit inactivated influenza vaccine. Germline CDR1 SGDLS, CDR2 YYNGEE. The CDR3 is 14 residues long. The trim removed 3 bases at V and 4 bases at J, leaving 6 bases unmatched. Only a few counts were recorded for this clonotype. Each CDR3 protein gets one entry after TCRdb re-called the RT-PCR reads with MiXCR. The sample lists more than 550,000 distinct CDR3 sequences, about 11% occurring once. Separately, the same data were catalogued under a study of T cells expressing NK-cell markers. From that paper: Researchers built TCR beta cDNA using 5'RACE template switching with UMIs. HCMV seropositivity marked most of the eight sequenced donors; one was seronegative. In a handful of donors, these clonotypes also led the CD3+CD56-NKG2C+ fraction.

Sample: PBMCs from blood, taken on the day of vaccination. The V and J genes are TRBV9 and TRBJ2-7; 8 bases fit TRBD2. The sequence came from a man between 45 and 60 years old who received an inactivated influenza vaccine. The CDR3 sequence: CASSAGGGPYEQYF. The CDR3 DNA reads as TGTGCCAGCAGCGCCGGGGGGGGCCCTTACGAGCAGTACTTC.